This T cell receptor (beta chain) emerged from a study of T cell repertoires in cytomegalovirus infection. A note on this clonotype: Its specificity is unknown.

TCRdb re-analysed the reads in MiXCR, keeping a single row per CDR3 protein. The sample consists of roughly 500,000 distinct CDR3 sequences, roughly 34% of them appearing once. This TCR was recovered from a human donor in good health (CMV status not recorded). Some clones in this sample may be carry-over from other donors' samples. Sequencing used cultured PBMCs, obtained from culture after CMV antigen stimulation.

In nucleotides, the CDR3 is TGTGCCAGTACCCCATGGGGGGGTGGAAACACCATATATTTT. Translated: CASTPWGGGNTIYF. The genes are TRBV19 and TRBJ1-3; a possible D gene is TRBD1 (5 bases). The CDR3 length is 14 residues. Trimming stripped 7 bases from V and 3 bases from J, with 13 bases between. Germline CDR1 and CDR2: LNHDA and SQIVND (reference sequence).